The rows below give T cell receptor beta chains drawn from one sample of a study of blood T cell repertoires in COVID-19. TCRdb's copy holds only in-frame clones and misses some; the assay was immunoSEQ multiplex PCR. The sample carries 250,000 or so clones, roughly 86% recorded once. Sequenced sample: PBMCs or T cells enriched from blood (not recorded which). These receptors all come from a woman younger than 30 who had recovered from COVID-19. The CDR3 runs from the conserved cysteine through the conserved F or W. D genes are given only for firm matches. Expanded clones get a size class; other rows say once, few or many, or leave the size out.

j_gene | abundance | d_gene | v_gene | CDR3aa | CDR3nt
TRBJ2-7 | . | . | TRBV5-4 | CASSLDRYEQYF | TGTGCCAGCAGCTTGGACAGGTACGAGCAGTACTTC
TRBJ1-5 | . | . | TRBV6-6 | CASRHLASQPQHF | TGTGCCAGCAGACATCTCGCCAGTCAGCCCCAGCATTTT
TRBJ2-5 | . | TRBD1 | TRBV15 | CATSPRPTGRETQYF | TGTGCCACCAGCCCCCGCCCGACAGGGCGAGAGACCCAGTACTTC
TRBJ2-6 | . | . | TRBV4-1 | CASSQDLTGGSGANVLTF | TGCGCCAGCAGCCAAGATCTAACAGGCGGCTCTGGGGCCAACGTCCTGACTTTC
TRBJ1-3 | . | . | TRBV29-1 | CSVRSYSGNTIYF | TGCAGCGTACGGAGTTACTCTGGAAACACCATATATTTT
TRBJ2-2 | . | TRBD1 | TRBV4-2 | CASSYLRTGGGELFF | TGTGCCAGCAGCTACCTACGGACAGGGGGCGGGGAGCTGTTTTTT
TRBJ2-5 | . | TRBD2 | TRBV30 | CAWSDTSGKETQYF | TGTGCCTGGAGTGATACTAGCGGGAAAGAGACCCAGTACTTC
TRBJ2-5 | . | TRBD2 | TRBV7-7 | CASSPGGAYQETQYF | TGTGCCAGCAGCCCGGGGGGGGCGTACCAAGAGACCCAGTACTTC
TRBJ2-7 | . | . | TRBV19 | CASTPTGAYEQYF | TGTGCCAGTACCCCGACGGGAGCCTACGAGCAGTACTTC
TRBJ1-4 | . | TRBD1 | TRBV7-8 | CASSLVPRIRQGASEKLFF | TGTGCCAGCAGCTTAGTTCCCCGGATCAGACAGGGGGCCAGTGAAAAACTGTTTTTT
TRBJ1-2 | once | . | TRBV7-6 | CASSLIVGGPSHKNYGYTF | TGTGCCAGCAGCTTAATTGTGGGGGGGCCTAGTCACAAGAACTATGGCTACACCTTC
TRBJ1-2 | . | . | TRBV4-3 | CASSQGRDNYGYTF | TGCGCCAGCAGCCAAGGACGGGATAACTATGGCTACACCTTC
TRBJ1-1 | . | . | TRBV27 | CASTQWTQGNTEAFF | TGTGCCAGCACCCAATGGACCCAGGGGAACACTGAAGCTTTCTTT
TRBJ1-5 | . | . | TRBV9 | CASSVVPENQPQHF | TGTGCCAGCAGCGTAGTGCCAGAAAATCAGCCCCAGCATTTT
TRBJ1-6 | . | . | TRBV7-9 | CGSRRGTDSPLHF | TGTGGGTCGAGAAGGGGAACCGATTCACCCCTCCACTTT
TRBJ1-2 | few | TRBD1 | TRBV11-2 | CASSPTTGANYGYTF | TGTGCCAGCAGTCCGACGACAGGGGCCAACTATGGCTACACCTTC
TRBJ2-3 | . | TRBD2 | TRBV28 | CASSLTSRNTDTQYF | TGTGCCAGCAGCTTGACTAGCAGAAACACAGATACGCAGTATTTT